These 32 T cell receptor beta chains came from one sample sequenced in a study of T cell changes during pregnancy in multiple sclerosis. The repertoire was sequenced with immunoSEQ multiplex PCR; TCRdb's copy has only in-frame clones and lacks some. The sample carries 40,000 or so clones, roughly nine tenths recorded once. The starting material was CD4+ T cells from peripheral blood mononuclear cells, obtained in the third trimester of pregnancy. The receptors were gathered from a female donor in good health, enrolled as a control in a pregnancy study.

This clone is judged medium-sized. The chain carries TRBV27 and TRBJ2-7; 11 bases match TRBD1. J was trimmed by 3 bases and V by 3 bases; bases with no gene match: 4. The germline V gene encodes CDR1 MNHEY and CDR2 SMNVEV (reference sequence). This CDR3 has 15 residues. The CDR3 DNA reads TGTGCCAGCAGTTTTGGGGACAGGGGGTTCTACGAGCAGTACTTC. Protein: CASSFGDRGFYEQYF.

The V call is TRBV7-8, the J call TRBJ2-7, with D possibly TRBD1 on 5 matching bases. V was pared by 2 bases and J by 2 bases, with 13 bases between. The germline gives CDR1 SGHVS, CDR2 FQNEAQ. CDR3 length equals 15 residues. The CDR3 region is CASSLSRGRAYEQYF. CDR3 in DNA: TGTGCCAGCAGCTTATCTAGAGGCAGGGCCTACGAGCAGTACTTC.

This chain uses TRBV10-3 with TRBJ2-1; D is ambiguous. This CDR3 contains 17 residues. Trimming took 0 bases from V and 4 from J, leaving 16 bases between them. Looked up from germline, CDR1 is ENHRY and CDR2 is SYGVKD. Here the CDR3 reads CAISESSPRSLYNEQFF. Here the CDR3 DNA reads TGTGCCATCAGTGAGTCGAGCCCACGAAGCCTATACAATGAGCAGTTCTTC.

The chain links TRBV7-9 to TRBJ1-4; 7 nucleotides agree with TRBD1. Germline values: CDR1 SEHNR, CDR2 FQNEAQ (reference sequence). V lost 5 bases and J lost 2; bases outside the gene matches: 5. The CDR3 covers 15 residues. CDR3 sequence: CASSAEDRTNEKLFF. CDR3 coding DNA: TGTGCCAGCAGCGCCGAGGACAGGACTAATGAAAAACTGTTTTTT. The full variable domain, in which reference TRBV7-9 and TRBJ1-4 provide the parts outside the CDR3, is DTGVSQNPRHKITKRGQNVTFRCDPISEHNRLYWYRQTLGQGPEFLTYFQNEAQLEKSRLLSDRFSAERPKGSFSTLEIQRTEQGDSAMYLCASSAEDRTNEKLFFGSGTQLSVL.

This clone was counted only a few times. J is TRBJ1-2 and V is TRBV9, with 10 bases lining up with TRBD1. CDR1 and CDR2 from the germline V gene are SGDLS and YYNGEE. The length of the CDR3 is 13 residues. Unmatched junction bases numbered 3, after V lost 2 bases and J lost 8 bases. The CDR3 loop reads CASSVDRGHGYTF. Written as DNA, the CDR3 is TGTGCCAGCAGCGTCGACAGGGGGCACGGCTACACCTTC.

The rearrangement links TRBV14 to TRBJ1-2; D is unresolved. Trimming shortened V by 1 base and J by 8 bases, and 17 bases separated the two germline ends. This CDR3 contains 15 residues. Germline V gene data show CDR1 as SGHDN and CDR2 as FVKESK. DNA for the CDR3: TGTGCCAGCAGCCAAGTCAATACGGGTAGCTCAGGCTACACCTTC. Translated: CASSQVNTGSSGYTF.

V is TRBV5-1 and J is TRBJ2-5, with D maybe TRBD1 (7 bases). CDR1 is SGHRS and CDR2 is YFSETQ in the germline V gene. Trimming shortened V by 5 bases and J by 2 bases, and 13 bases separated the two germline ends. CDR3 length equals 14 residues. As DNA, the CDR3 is TGCGCCAGCAGTCCGCAGGGGGGTCAAGAGACCCAGTACTTC. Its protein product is CASSPQGGQETQYF.

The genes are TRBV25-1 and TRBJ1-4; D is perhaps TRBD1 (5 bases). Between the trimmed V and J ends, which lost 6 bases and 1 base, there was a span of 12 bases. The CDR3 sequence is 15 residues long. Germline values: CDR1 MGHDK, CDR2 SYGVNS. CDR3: CASRPSGLTNEKLFF. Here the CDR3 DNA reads TGTGCCAGCAGGCCATCAGGGCTAACTAATGAAAAACTGTTTTTT.

The CDR3 DNA sequence: TGTGCCAGTAGTATCCCGACAGGGTATGGCTACACCTTC. It yields the protein CASSIPTGYGYTF. The chain carries TRBV19 and TRBJ1-2, with 7 bases fitting TRBD1. CDR3 length: 13 amino acids. Germline V gene sequence: CDR1 LNHDA, CDR2 SQIVND (reference sequence). With V trimmed by 3 bases and J by 5 bases, 3 bases remained unmatched.

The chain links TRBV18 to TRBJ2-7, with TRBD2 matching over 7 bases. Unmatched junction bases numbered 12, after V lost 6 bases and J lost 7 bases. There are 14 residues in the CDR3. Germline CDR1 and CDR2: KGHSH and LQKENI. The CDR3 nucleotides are TGTGCCAGCTCGCCCGGGGCCTCGCGGGGGGAGCAGTACTTC. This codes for CASSPGASRGEQYF.

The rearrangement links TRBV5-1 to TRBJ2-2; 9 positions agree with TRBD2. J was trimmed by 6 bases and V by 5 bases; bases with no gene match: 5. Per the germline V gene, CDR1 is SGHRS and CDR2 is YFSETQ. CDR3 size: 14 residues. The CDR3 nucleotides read TGCGCCAGCAGGGAGCGGGGGGCCTCCGGGGAGCTGTTTTTT. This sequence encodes CASRERGASGELFF.

In nucleotides, the CDR3 is TGTGCCAGTAGTTCAGGGACATTGGCGGATTCACCCCTCCACTTT. Translation: CASSSGTLADSPLHF. This sequence joins TRBV19 and TRBJ1-6; maybe TRBD1 (6 bases). The CDR3 runs to 15 residues. The V gene's germline CDR1 is LNHDA and CDR2 SQIVND (reference sequence). V lost 5 bases to trimming and J lost 8 bases, with 16 bases between them.

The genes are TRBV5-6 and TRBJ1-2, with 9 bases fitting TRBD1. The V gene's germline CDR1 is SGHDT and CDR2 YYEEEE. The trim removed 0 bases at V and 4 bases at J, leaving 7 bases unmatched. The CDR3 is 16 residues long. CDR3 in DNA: TGTGCCAGCAGCTTGGGGCAGGACAGGGGTCCCTATGGCTACACCTTC. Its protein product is CASSLGQDRGPYGYTF.

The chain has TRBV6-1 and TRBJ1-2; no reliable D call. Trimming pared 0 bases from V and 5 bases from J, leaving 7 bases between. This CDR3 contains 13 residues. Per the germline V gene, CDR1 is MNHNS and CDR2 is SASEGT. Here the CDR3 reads CASSEAIEYGYTF. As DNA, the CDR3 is TGTGCCAGCAGTGAAGCAATAGAATATGGCTACACCTTC.

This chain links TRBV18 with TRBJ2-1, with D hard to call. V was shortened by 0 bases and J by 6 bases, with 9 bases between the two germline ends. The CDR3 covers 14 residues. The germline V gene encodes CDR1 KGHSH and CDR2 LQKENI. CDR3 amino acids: CASSPPRGSNEQFF. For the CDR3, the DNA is TGTGCCAGCTCACCACCACGTGGCTCCAATGAGCAGTTCTTC.

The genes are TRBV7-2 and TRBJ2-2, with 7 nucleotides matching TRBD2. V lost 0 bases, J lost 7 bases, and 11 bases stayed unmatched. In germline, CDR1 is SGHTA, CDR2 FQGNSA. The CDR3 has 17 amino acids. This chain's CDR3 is CASSLAGGTKPGGELFF. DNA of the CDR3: TGTGCCAGCAGCTTAGCAGGTGGGACTAAGCCGGGCGGGGAGCTGTTTTTT.

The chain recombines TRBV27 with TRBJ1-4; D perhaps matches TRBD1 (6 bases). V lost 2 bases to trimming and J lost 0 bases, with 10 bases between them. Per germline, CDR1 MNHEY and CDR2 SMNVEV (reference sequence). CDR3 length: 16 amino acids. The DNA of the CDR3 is TGTGCCAGCAGTTTACGCAGGGGAGCAACTAATGAAAAACTGTTTTTT. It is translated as CASSLRRGATNEKLFF.

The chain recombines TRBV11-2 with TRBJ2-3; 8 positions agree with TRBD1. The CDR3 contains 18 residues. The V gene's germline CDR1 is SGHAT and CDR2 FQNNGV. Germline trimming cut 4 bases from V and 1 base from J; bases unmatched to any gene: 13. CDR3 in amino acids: CASSSSQTPGQGTDTQYF. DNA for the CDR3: TGTGCCAGCAGCTCCAGCCAAACACCGGGACAGGGCACAGATACGCAGTATTTT.

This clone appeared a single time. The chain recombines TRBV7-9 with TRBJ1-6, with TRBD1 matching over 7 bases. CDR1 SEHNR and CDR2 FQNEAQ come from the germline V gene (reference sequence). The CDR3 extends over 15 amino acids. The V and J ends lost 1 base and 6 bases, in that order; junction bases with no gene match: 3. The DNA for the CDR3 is TGTGCCAGCAGCTTAGTTGCAGGGGGTAATTCACCCCTCCACTTT. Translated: CASSLVAGGNSPLHF.

The CDR3, as DNA: TGTGCCAGCAGCGTGACCGGGACTAGCGGAGAGCAGTACTTC. The encoded protein is CASSVTGTSGEQYF. The chain uses TRBV7-6 and TRBJ2-7; 11 bases are shared with TRBD2. The CDR3 totals 14 residues. CDR1 SGHVS and CDR2 FNYEAQ come from the germline V gene. Trimming took 5 bases from V and 7 from J; bases not matched to a gene: 7.

CDR3 in amino acids: CASSLGLNQETQYF. The CDR3 nucleotides read TGCGCCAGCAGCTTGGGCCTAAATCAAGAGACCCAGTACTTC. The V gene is TRBV5-1, the J gene TRBJ2-5, with D uncertain. The CDR3 length is 14 residues. V was shortened by 0 bases and J by 2 bases, with 8 bases between the two germline ends. From germline, CDR1 is SGHRS and CDR2 YFSETQ.

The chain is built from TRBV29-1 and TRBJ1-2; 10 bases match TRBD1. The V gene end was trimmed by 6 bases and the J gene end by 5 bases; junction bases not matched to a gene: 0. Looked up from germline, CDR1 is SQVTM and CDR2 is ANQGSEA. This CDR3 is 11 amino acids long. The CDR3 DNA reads TGCAGCGTGGACAGGGGGTATGGCTACACCTTC. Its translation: CSVDRGYGYTF.

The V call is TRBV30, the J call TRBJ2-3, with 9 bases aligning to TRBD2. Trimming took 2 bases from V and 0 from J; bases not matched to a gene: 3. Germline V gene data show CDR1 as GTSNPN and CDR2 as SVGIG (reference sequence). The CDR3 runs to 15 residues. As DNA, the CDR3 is TGTGCCTGGAGTAGACTAGCGGAAAGCACAGATACGCAGTATTTT. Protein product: CAWSRLAESTDTQYF. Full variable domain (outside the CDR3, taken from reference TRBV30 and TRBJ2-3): SQTIHQWPATLVQPVGSPLSLECTVEGTSNPNLYWYRQAAGRGLQLLFYSVGIGQISSEVPQNLSASRPQDRQFILSSKKLLLSDSGFYLCAWSRLAESTDTQYFGPGTRLTVL.

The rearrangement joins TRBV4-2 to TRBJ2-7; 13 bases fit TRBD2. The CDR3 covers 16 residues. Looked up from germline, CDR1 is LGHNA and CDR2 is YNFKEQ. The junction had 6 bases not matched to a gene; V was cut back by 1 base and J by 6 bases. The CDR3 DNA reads TGTGCCAGCAGCCAAGGGACTAGCGGGAGTAACTCCGAGCAGTACTTC. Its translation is CASSQGTSGSNSEQYF.

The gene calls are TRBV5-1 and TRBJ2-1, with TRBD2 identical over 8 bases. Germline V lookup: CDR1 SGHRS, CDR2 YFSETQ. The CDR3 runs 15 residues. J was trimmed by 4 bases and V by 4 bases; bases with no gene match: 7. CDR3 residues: CASSVGGAEYNEQFF. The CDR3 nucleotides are TGCGCCAGCAGCGTCGGGGGGGCCGAATACAATGAGCAGTTCTTC.

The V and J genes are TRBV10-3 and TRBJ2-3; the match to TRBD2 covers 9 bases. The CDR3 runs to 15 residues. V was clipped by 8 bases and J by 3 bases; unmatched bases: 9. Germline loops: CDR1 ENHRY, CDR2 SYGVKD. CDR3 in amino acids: CAIASGEFLTDTQYF. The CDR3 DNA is TGTGCCATCGCTAGCGGGGAGTTTCTGACAGATACGCAGTATTTT.

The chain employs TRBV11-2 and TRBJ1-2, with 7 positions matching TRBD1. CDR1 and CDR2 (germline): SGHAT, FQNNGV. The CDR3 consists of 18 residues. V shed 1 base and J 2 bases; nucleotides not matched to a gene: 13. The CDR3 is CASSLVGRGRNINYGYTF. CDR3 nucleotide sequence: TGTGCCAGCAGCTTAGTCGGGAGGGGGCGCAATATCAACTATGGCTACACCTTC.

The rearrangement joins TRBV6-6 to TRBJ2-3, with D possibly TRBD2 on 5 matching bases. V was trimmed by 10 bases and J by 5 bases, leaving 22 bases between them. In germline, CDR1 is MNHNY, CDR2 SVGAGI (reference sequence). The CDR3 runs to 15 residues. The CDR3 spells CATERGGNGIDTQYF. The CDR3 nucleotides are TGTGCCACCGAACGGGGTGGAAACGGGATAGATACGCAGTATTTT.

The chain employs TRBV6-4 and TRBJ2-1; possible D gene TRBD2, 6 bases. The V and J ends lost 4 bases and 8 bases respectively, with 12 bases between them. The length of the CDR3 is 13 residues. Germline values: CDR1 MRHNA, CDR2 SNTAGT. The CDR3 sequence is CASSARTNHEQFF. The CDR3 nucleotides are TGTGCCAGCAGTGCTAGGACTAACCATGAGCAGTTCTTC.

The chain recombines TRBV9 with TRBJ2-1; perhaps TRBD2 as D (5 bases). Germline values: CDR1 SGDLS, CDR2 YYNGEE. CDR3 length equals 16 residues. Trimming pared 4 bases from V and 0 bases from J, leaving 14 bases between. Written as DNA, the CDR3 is TGTGCCAGCAGCCCTCAGAGGAGGAGCTCCTACAATGAGCAGTTCTTC. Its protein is CASSPQRRSSYNEQFF.

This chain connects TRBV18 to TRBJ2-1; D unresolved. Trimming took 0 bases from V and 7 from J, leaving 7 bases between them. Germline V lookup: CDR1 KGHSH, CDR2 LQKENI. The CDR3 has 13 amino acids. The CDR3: CASSPPGENEQFF. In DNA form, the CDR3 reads TGTGCCAGCTCACCACCGGGCGAGAATGAGCAGTTCTTC.

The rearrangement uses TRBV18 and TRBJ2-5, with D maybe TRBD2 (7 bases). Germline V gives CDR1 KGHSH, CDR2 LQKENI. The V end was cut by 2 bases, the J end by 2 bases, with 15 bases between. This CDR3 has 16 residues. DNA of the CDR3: TGTGCCAGCTCACCAGGGGGGGGGCGCCGGCAAGAGACCCAGTACTTC. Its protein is CASSPGGGRRQETQYF.